This TCR beta chain appears in the sequencing data of a study of shared clonotypes between healthy human individuals. Findings and caveats of the study: Sharing of clonotypes among donors was expected to vary with sequencing depth.

Around 32,000 T cell genomes, or around 300 ng DNA, went into unsorted PBMC replicate PCRs. Assay used: immunoSEQ multiplex PCR; TCRdb lists only in-frame clones, some missing. The sample lists roughly 480,000 clones; around 80% were seen once. V was shortened by 5 bases and J by 1 base, with 10 bases between the two germline ends. CDR3 length equals 14 residues. Germline V gene sequence: CDR1 SGHVS, CDR2 FNYEAQ. Of note for this clone: Its antigen remains unidentified.

Donors, healthy HIV-negative adults, lacked recent acute infections or vaccinations. The origin of this receptor is a woman between 35 and 50 years old in good health. Some clones in this sample may be carry-over from other donors' samples. The chain uses TRBV7-6 and TRBJ2-3; D not resolved. Material: PBMCs. CDR3 coding DNA: TGTGCCAGCAGCCCGGCCACAGGCACAGATACGCAGTATTTT. Its protein is CASSPATGTDTQYF.